This T cell receptor (beta chain) comes out of a study of blood T cells in healthy people across ages. CDR1 is MNHNS, CDR2 SASEGT, per germline. V was trimmed by 0 bases and J by 2 bases, leaving 11 bases between them. The CDR3 is 15 amino acids. Total RNA extraction produced at least 5.5 micrograms (per sample) for the study. With a J-beta primer mix and a sample-barcoded 5' primer, a second PCR ran about 7 to 12 cycles. Each CDR3 protein is one row after TCRdb ran MiXCR on the 5' RACE reads. The table shows about 1,500,000 distinct CDR3 sequences, with 40% to 50% occurring only once. The TCR sequence derives from a woman aged 18-35 years in good health. The chain couples TRBV6-1 to TRBJ2-7; possible D gene TRBD1, 6 bases. Sample: blood. CDR3 bases: TGTGCCAGCAGTGAAGCGGGGGCGGCCCCCTACGAGCAGTACTTC. Its protein product is CASSEAGAAPYEQYF.